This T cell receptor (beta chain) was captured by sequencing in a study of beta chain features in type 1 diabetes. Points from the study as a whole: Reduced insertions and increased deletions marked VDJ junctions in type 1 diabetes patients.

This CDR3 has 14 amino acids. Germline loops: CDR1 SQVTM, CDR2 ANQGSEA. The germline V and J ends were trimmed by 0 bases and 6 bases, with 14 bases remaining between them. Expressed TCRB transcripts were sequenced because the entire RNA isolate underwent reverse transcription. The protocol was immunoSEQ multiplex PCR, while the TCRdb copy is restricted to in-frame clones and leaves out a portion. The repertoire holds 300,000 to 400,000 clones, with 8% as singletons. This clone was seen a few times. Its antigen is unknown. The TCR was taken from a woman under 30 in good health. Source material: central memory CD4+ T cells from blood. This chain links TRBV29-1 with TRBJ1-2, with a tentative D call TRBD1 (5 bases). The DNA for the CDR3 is TGCAGCGTTGAAGATCTTTCAGGGTCTGATGGCTACACCTTC. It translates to CSVEDLSGSDGYTF.